These 30 T cell receptor beta chains came from one sample sequenced in a study of control samples from healthy donors and cancer patients. Only in-frame clones appear in the TCRdb table, and some are missing; sequencing was by immunoSEQ multiplex PCR. The repertoire holds approximately 37,000 clones, with roughly 92% as singletons. Sequencing used blood. These receptors were taken from a woman aged 45-65 years in good health.

This clone was detected a few times. The CDR3 protein is CAWSGRDPGTF. DNA for the CDR3: TGTGCCTGGAGTGGCCGGGACCCGGGTACCTTC. This sequence joins TRBV30 and TRBJ1-2; the D gene is possibly TRBD1 (5 bases). From germline, CDR1 is GTSNPN and CDR2 SVGIG (reference sequence). This CDR3 is built from 11 residues. The V gene lost 1 base and the J gene lost 14 bases, with 14 bases spanning the gap.

The chain couples TRBV4-2 to TRBJ2-7; the match to TRBD1 covers 9 bases. Germline lookup yields CDR1 LGHNA and CDR2 YNFKEQ. This CDR3 is built from 14 residues. V shed 4 bases, J shed 3 bases, and the junction held 4 bases outside the gene matches. The CDR3 DNA is TGTGCCAGCAGCCCCGCGACAGGGGGCTACGAGCAGTACTTC. This codes for CASSPATGGYEQYF.

The chain uses TRBV7-2 and TRBJ1-1; no reliable D call. The V and J ends lost 3 bases and 0 bases respectively, with 5 bases between them. Germline V lookup: CDR1 SGHTA, CDR2 FQGNSA. This CDR3 is 13 amino acids long. CDR3 nucleotide sequence: TGTGCCAGCAGCTTGAGATTGAACACTGAAGCTTTCTTT. Protein product: CASSLRLNTEAFF. Combining the CDR3 with reference TRBV7-2 and TRBJ1-1 gives the whole variable domain GAGVSQSPSNKVTEKGKDVELRCDPISGHTALYWYRQSLGQGLEFLIYFQGNSAPDKSGLPSDRFSAERTGGSVSTLTIQRTQQEDSAVYLCASSLRLNTEAFFGQGTRLTVV.

The CDR3 coding sequence is TGTGCCAGCAGTGATAGGGACCGCTGGACCGGTAATTCACCCCTCCACTTT. It is translated as CASSDRDRWTGNSPLHF. The chain is built from TRBV6-2 or TRBV6-3 and TRBJ1-6, with a possible D match to TRBD1 (5 bases). Germline lookup yields CDR1 MNHEY and CDR2 SVGEGT. The V and J ends lost 5 bases and 6 bases respectively, with 20 bases between them. The CDR3 is made up of 17 amino acids.

The CDR3 loop reads CASSLLEGGPNSPLHF. The CDR3, as DNA: TGTGCCAGCAGTTTACTAGAGGGTGGCCCTAATTCACCCCTCCACTTT. V and J are TRBV27 and TRBJ1-6; unclear D gene. Germline V gene sequence: CDR1 MNHEY, CDR2 SMNVEV (reference sequence). V lost 2 bases and J 6 bases, leaving 14 bases between the germline ends. CDR3 size: 16 residues.

This clone was seen once. The chain links TRBV9 to TRBJ1-2; the match to TRBD1 covers 7 bases. This CDR3 comprises 16 residues. V lost 3 bases and J lost 4; bases outside the gene matches: 12. Germline CDR1 is SGDLS and CDR2 is YYNGEE. In DNA, the CDR3 is TGTGCCAGCAGCGCCGCCACAGGGGTGACGGGCTATGGCTACACCTTC. As protein: CASSAATGVTGYGYTF.

The rearrangement uses TRBV27 and TRBJ2-1, with D possibly TRBD1 on 6 matching bases. Looked up from germline, CDR1 is MNHEY and CDR2 is SMNVEV (reference sequence). V was pared by 5 bases and J by 6 bases, with 23 bases between. The CDR3 has 17 amino acids. The CDR3 region has the DNA TGTGCCAGCAGTCCCACAGACGACAGGCAAAAGGCCAATGAGCAGTTCTTC. This encodes CASSPTDDRQKANEQFF.

This clone was recorded once. The V and J genes are TRBV7-2 and TRBJ2-7; D possibly uses TRBD1 or TRBD2 (5 bases each). The CDR3 totals 13 residues. V lost 1 base to trimming and J lost 5 bases, with 9 bases between them. Germline CDR1 SGHTA, CDR2 FQGNSA. CDR3 nucleotide sequence: TGTGCCAGCAGCTTAGTTTCGGGACACGAGCAGTACTTC. It is translated as CASSLVSGHEQYF.

The chain recombines TRBV18 with TRBJ2-7; D gene uncertain. CDR3 length equals 13 residues. The ends were cut back, 4 bases at V and 3 bases at J, with 10 bases in the middle. Germline CDR1 reads KGHSH; CDR2 reads LQKENI. The CDR3 loop is CASSQSADYEQYF. CDR3 coding DNA: TGTGCCAGCTCACAATCCGCAGACTACGAGCAGTACTTC.

A single count supports this clone. This chain links TRBV2 with TRBJ1-4; TRBD1 matches 10 bases. Per the germline V gene, CDR1 is SNHLY and CDR2 is FYNNEI. This CDR3 region has 15 residues. J gave up 7 bases and V 6 bases, and 8 bases lay outside the gene matches. The CDR3 loop reads CASRRDRGNREKLFF. CDR3 bases: TGTGCCAGCAGAAGGGACAGGGGAAATCGTGAAAAACTGTTTTTT.

This chain links TRBV9 with TRBJ2-1, with D perhaps matching TRBD2 (6 bases). V was clipped by 3 bases and J by 6 bases, with 16 bases between them. Germline V gene sequence: CDR1 SGDLS, CDR2 YYNGEE. The length of the CDR3 is 15 residues. This CDR3 is CASSEWGVGSNEQFF. For the CDR3, the DNA is TGTGCCAGCAGCGAATGGGGGGTGGGGTCCAATGAGCAGTTCTTC.

The chain is built from TRBV27 and TRBJ2-7; 11 bases are a match to TRBD2. The CDR3 is 16 amino acids. Germline V lookup: CDR1 MNHEY, CDR2 SMNVEV (reference sequence). The V gene end was trimmed by 6 bases and the J gene end by 3 bases; junction bases not matched to a gene: 10. The CDR3 DNA follows: TGTGCCAGCAGATTAGGGTCCGGGACTAGCGGCTACGAGCAGTACTTC. The encoded protein is CASRLGSGTSGYEQYF.

This clone was observed a single time. The J gene is TRBJ1-2, the V gene TRBV19; D gene uncertain. The V end was cut by 5 bases, the J end by 8 bases, with 12 bases between. CDR1 is LNHDA and CDR2 is SQIVND in the germline V gene (reference sequence). The CDR3 covers 12 residues. The CDR3 nucleotides read TGTGCCAGTAGTGGCCTTGGAAGGGGCTACACCTTC. This translates into CASSGLGRGYTF.

The genes are TRBV19 and TRBJ2-3, with D uncertain. CDR3 size: 15 residues. Germline V CDR1 and CDR2: LNHDA, SQIVND (reference sequence). With 4 bases removed from V and 1 base from J, the gap between germline ends came to 12 bases. This CDR3 is CASSTRPWGTDTQYF. For the CDR3, the DNA is TGTGCCAGTAGTACCCGTCCCTGGGGCACAGATACGCAGTATTTT.

The chain uses TRBV5-1 and TRBJ1-5; TRBD1 is a possible D gene (6 bases). V lost 3 bases, J lost 3 bases, and 10 bases lay in between. The CDR3 is made up of 14 amino acids. Per the germline V gene, CDR1 is SGHRS and CDR2 is YFSETQ. The CDR3 coding sequence is TGCGCCAGCAGCTGGGGGGGGGCCAATCAGCCCCAGCATTTT. Its protein is CASSWGGANQPQHF.

Note on this clone: The DNA is left out, because the CDR3 cannot be placed on it with certainty; the CDR3 is given as TCRdb lists it. The V call is TRBV7-6, the J call TRBJ2-2. The length of the CDR3 is 17 amino acids, counting both ends. CDR1 and CDR2 from the germline V gene are SGHVS and FNYEAQ. The CDR3 protein is CASSLVPAGSAPGSCFF.

The chain joins TRBV7-3 to TRBJ1-1; maybe TRBD1 (6 bases). Germline assignment: CDR1 SGHTA and CDR2 FQGTGA. V lost 5 bases, J lost 1 base, and 11 bases lay in between. CDR3 size: 14 residues. The CDR3 DNA is TGTGCCAGCAGCAGAGGACAGAGGAACACTGAAGCTTTCTTT. Its protein product is CASSRGQRNTEAFF.

This clone appeared once. V usage is TRBV28 and J usage is TRBJ1-3, with no clear D. The CDR3 consists of 16 residues. Trimming shortened V by 2 bases and J by 0 bases, and 11 bases separated the two germline ends. CDR1 and CDR2 from the germline V gene are MDHEN and SYDVKM. This CDR3 reads CASSLLAGYSGNTIYF. DNA of the CDR3: TGTGCCAGCAGTTTACTGGCAGGATACTCTGGAAACACCATATATTTT. The full variable domain, completed using reference TRBV28 and TRBJ1-3, is DVKVTQSSRYLVKRTGEKVFLECVQDMDHENMFWYRQDPGLGLRLIYFSYDVKMKEKGDIPEGYSVSREKKERFSLILESASTNQTSMYLCASSLLAGYSGNTIYFGEGSWLTVV.

The gene calls are TRBV2 and TRBJ1-5; D may be TRBD1 (6 bases). CDR3 length: 14 residues. Trimming took off 7 bases at V and 6 bases at J, with 16 bases between the two ends. The germline V gene has CDR1 SNHLY and CDR2 FYNNEI. The CDR3 sequence is CASKGRGPVQPQHF. The CDR3 DNA sequence: TGTGCCAGCAAGGGCAGGGGACCCGTTCAGCCCCAGCATTTT.

J is TRBJ2-7 and V is TRBV5-1, with 7 nucleotides matching TRBD2. Germline V gene data show CDR1 as SGHRS and CDR2 as YFSETQ. The V and J ends lost 5 bases and 3 bases, in that order; junction bases with no gene match: 8. The CDR3 runs 14 residues. The CDR3 DNA reads as TGCGCCAGCAGGGAGGGCAAGCGGGGCTACGAGCAGTACTTC. Translation: CASREGKRGYEQYF. Filled out from reference TRBV5-1 and TRBJ2-7, the complete variable domain reads KAGVTQTPRYLIKTRGQQVTLSCSPISGHRSVSWYQQTPGQGLQFLFEYFSETQRNKGNFPGRFSGRQFSNSRSEMNVSTLELGDSALYLCASREGKRGYEQYFGPGTRLTVT.

The J gene is TRBJ1-1, the V gene TRBV7-3; no clear D gene. Per germline, CDR1 SGHTA and CDR2 FQGTGA. Trimming removed 6 bases from V and 1 base from J, with 12 bases in between. The CDR3 runs to 14 residues. CDR3 in amino acids: CASRVGNRNTEAFF. The CDR3 bases are TGTGCCAGCAGGGTGGGGAACAGGAACACTGAAGCTTTCTTT.

CDR3 sequence reads: CASSYSGQYNQPQHF. CDR3 DNA sequence: TGTGCCAGCAGTTACTCGGGACAGTACAATCAGCCCCAGCATTTT. The rearrangement links TRBV6-2 or TRBV6-3 to TRBJ1-5; TRBD1 agrees at 7 bases. Germline V gene sequence: CDR1 MNHEY, CDR2 SVGEGT. CDR3 length: 15 amino acids. The V gene end was trimmed by 0 bases and the J gene end by 3 bases; junction bases not matched to a gene: 2.

V gene TRBV20-1 combines with J gene TRBJ2-2; no clear D gene. This CDR3 is 11 amino acids long. The germline V gene has CDR1 DFQATT and CDR2 SNEGSKA (reference sequence). Trimming shortened V by 3 bases and J by 5 bases, and 4 bases separated the two germline ends. DNA for the CDR3: TGCAGTGCTAGTGCAACCGGGGAGCTGTTTTTT. Translated: CSASATGELFF.

The chain uses TRBV7-2 and TRBJ2-5; D gene unclear. Germline V CDR1 and CDR2: SGHTA, FQGNSA. V lost 4 bases and J 5 bases, leaving 8 bases between the germline ends. The CDR3 is 12 amino acids. Here the CDR3 DNA reads TGTGCCAGCAGCTGGAATTGGGAGACCCAGTACTTC. Its translation: CASSWNWETQYF.

This chain connects TRBV9 to TRBJ2-7, with TRBD2 as a possible D gene (5 bases). Deletions cut 0 bases from V and 5 bases from J, with 15 bases between. The length of the CDR3 is 15 residues. Germline loops: CDR1 SGDLS, CDR2 YYNGEE. The CDR3 region is CASSVGGAESDEQYF. Written as DNA, the CDR3 is TGTGCCAGCAGCGTAGGGGGAGCGGAGTCGGACGAGCAGTACTTC.

The CDR3 DNA reads TGTGCCAGCAGCTACGTACAGGGGAATGGCTACACCTTC. Protein: CASSYVQGNGYTF. This rearrangement joins TRBV11-1 to TRBJ1-2; 7 bases are a match to TRBD1. CDR1 and CDR2 from the germline V gene are SGHAT and FQDESV (reference sequence). With V trimmed by 4 bases and J by 6 bases, 5 bases remained unmatched. The CDR3 runs to 13 residues.

In nucleotides, the CDR3 is TGTGCCAGTAGTCCCGACAGTAGGGCTTCACCCCTCCACTTT. The encoded protein is CASSPDSRASPLHF. The rearrangement uses TRBV19 and TRBJ1-6; tentative D call: TRBD1 (5 bases). Germline values: CDR1 LNHDA, CDR2 SQIVND (reference sequence). The CDR3 is 14 amino acids. Trimming left V 5 bases short and J 9 bases short, with 14 bases between.

The rearrangement uses TRBV5-1 and TRBJ1-2, with unresolved D. Per germline, CDR1 SGHRS and CDR2 YFSETQ. Trimming stripped 0 bases from V and 2 bases from J, with 8 bases between. This CDR3 contains 14 residues. The CDR3 bases are TGCGCCAGCAGCTTGGTCCTGAGGAACTATGGCTACACCTTC. Amino acid sequence: CASSLVLRNYGYTF.

This clone was recorded a few times. J is TRBJ2-3 and V is TRBV6-6; perhaps TRBD2 as D (7 bases). The V and J ends lost 3 bases and 6 bases respectively, with 16 bases between them. The CDR3 totals 15 residues. Germline assignment: CDR1 MNHNY and CDR2 SVGAGI (reference sequence). In DNA form, the CDR3 reads TGTGCCAGCAGTTATACGGGGGGAAGGGGGGATACGCAGTATTTT. This codes for CASSYTGGRGDTQYF.

The chain has TRBV18 and TRBJ2-5; D ambiguous. This CDR3 spans 13 amino acids. CDR1 and CDR2 (germline): KGHSH, LQKENI. Trimming stripped 4 bases from V and 3 bases from J, with 9 bases between. CDR3 in amino acids: CASSQNMEETQYF. Here the CDR3 DNA reads TGTGCCAGCTCACAGAACATGGAAGAGACCCAGTACTTC.